The entry below gives a single T cell receptor beta chain sequence along with its context. Its antigen specificity is not known. No base quality values were provided; no much bigger clone lies one nucleotide off. The data were obtained in a study of cytomegalovirus exposure and HLA in healthy donors (dated by TCRdb to the late 2010s). As for the study more broadly: According to a later analysis, the 120 or so validation repertoires were produced on the same platform as the approximately 610 repertoires of the first cohort. The study aimed to test whether cataloging public T cell receptors could reveal signatures of past pathogen exposure. A separate validation cohort of over a hundred different subjects was used in addition to the roughly 700-subject first cohort. The study combined high-throughput TCR immunosequencing, statistical association of individual TCRs with disease status, and machine learning to predict cytomegalovirus infection status. Results the study describes overall, beyond this receptor: The validation cohort had no HLA typing available for a later analysis, so co-occurrence within that cohort was assessed over all 120 or so repertoires. Across donors, most TCR sequences were observed very rarely, whereas some public TCRs were present in many individuals. In vitro tests confirmed that a few of the cytomegalovirus-associated TCR beta chains recognize cytomegalovirus antigens. Cytomegalovirus status was reported to be diagnosed by the classifier with high specificity and sensitivity in both the original and validation cohorts. In the study, 150 to 200 TCR beta chains were listed as associated with cytomegalovirus. A later analysis found that TCRs clustered in the first cohort also tended to co-occur in the 100 to 150 validation repertoires, with just under 95% of cluster scores above 0. According to the authors, the approach could potentially be generalized to other disease states and immunological phenotypes.

CDR3 length: 16 amino acids, cysteine to phenylalanine. Here the CDR3 DNA is all that survives: 48 bases in frame from base 1. Trimming accounts for 2 bases at V and 0 bases at J, while the number of junction bases matched to no gene is 3. The germline V gene supplies CDR1 SGHAT and CDR2 FQNNGV. Donors formed part of the validation cohort, which comprised 120 subjects and was distinct from the first cohort of several hundred subjects. Library construction relied on the immunoSEQ multiplex PCR assay. The source study handled its data this way. To diagnose cytomegalovirus status from the catalog of TCR beta chain sequences, a statistical classification framework was built. Held by TCRdb, this immuneACCESS table contains in-frame sequences only and omits some clones. Under half of the omission traces to an unresolved V gene where checked; the cause of the rest is unknown. V and J calls plus clone size are reproduced from that table; the DNA served to infer D and trimming. This sample gives roughly 90,000 clones in total; 85% of them show up just once. Approximately 22% of the sample rests with the top ten.

This TCR derives from a man between 18 and 29 years old in good health and CMV-seropositive. The sample was PBMCs. The rearrangement joined TRBV11-2 to TRBJ2-3; 9 central bases correspond to TRBD2. The DNA sequence follows: TGTGCCAGCAGCTTACTAGCGGGGACTAGCACAGATACGCAGTATTTT. This translates into CASSLLAGTSTDTQYF.